The sequence of this T cell receptor (beta chain) was determined in a study of cytomegalovirus exposure and HLA in healthy donors. The primer mix had 60 Vbeta and 13 Jbeta primers. Sequencing used immunoSEQ multiplex PCR; TCRdb keeps in-frame clones, though not all of them. The table lists under 130,000 clones, more than 60% of them singletons, with over 7% in the top ten. The CDR3 contains 12 residues. V was clipped by 6 bases and J by 2 bases, with 8 bases between them. Germline V lookup: CDR1 MDHEN, CDR2 SYDVKM. Study outcomes and limitations: The study carried out a later analysis of TCR beta sequences. It associated some 18,000 of them with specific HLA alleles at a false discovery rate of 0.05. In an earlier analysis, most TCR beta V segments were productive about 87% or about 30% of the time.

In the case of this clone: Antigen specificity is unknown.

This chain uses TRBV28 with TRBJ2-7; D is uncertain. The source material was PBMCs. This clonotype originated in a woman aged 40 to 50 in good health and CMV-seropositive. The CDR3 reads CASSSSAYEQYF. As DNA, the CDR3 is TGTGCCAGCAGCTCCTCCGCCTACGAGCAGTACTTC.